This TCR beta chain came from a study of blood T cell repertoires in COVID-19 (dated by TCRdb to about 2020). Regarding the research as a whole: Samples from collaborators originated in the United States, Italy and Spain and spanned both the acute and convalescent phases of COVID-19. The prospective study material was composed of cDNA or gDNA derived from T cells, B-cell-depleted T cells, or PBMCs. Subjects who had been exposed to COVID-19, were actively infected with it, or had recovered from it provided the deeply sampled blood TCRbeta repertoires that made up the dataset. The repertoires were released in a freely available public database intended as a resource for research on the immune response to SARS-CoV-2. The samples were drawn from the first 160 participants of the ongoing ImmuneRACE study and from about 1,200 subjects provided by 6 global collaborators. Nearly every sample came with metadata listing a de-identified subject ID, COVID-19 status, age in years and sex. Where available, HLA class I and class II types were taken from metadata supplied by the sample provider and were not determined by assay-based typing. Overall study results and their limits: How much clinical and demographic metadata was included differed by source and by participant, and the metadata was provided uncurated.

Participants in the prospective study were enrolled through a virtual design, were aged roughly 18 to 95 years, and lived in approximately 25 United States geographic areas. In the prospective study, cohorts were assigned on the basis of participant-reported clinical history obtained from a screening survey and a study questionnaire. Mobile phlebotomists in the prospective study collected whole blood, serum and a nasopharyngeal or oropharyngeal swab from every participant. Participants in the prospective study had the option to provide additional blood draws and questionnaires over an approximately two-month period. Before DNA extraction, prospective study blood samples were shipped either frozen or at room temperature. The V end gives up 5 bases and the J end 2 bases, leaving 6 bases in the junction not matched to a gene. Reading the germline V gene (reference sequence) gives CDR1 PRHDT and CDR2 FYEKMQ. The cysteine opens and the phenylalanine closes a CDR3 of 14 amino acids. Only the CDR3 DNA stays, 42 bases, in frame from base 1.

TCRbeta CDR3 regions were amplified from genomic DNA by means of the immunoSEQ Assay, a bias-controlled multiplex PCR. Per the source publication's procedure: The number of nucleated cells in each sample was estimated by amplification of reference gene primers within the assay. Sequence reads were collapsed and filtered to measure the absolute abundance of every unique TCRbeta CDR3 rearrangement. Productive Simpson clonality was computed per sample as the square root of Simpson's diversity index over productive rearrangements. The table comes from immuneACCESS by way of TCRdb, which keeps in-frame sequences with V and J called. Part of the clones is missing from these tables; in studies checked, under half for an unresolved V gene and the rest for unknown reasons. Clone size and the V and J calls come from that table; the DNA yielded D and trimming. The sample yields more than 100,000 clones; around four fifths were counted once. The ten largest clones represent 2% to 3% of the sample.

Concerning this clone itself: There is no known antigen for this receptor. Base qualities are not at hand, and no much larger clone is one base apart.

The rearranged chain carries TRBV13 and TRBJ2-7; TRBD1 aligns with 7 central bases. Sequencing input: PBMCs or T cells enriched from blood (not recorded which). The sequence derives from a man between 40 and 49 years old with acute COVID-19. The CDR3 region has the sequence CASSRGQTTYEQYF. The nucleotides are TGTGCCAGCAGCCGGGGACAGACCACCTACGAGCAGTACTTC.